Sequencing of this T cell receptor (beta chain) was carried out in a study of T cells in Graves' hyperthyroidism and ophthalmopathy. Diagnoses were made from clinical symptoms, serum measures (thyroxine and TRAb), thyroid ultrasound and orbital computed tomography. Using RNA transcripts as the source, TCR beta CDR3 regions were amplified. The TCR CDR3 was amplified in a first-round RT-PCR using the HTBI primer set. TCRdb reprocessed the multiplex PCR reads via MiXCR and lists one record per CDR3 protein. The table records 490,000 or so distinct CDR3 sequences, roughly a sixth of them present only once. The sequenced sample was blood. This receptor was taken from a woman in her 30s with Graves' ophthalmopathy.

The CDR3 nucleotides read TGCAGTGCTCTAGCCGGGACTCGTGGGACCGGGGAGCTGTTTTTT. It translates to CSALAGTRGTGELFF. The chain carries TRBV20-1 and TRBJ2-2; D may be TRBD2 (6 bases). The CDR3 sequence is 15 residues long. V was trimmed by 5 bases and J by 5 bases, leaving 18 bases between them. The germline V gene has CDR1 DFQATT and CDR2 SNEGSKA (reference sequence).